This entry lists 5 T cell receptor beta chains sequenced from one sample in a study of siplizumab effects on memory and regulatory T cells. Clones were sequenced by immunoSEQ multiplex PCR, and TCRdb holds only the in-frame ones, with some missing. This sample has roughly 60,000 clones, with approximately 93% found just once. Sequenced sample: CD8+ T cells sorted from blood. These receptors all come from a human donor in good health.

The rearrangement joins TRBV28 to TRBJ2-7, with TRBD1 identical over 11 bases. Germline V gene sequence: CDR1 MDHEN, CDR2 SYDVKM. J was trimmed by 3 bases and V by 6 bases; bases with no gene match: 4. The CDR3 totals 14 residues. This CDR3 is CASRAGQGVYEQYF. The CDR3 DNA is TGTGCCAGCAGGGCGGGACAGGGGGTCTACGAGCAGTACTTC.

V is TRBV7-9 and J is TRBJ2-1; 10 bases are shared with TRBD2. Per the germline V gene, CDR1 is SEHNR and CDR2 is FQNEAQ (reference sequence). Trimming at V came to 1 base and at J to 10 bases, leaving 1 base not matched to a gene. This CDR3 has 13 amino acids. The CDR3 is CASSLVSGGEQFF. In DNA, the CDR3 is TGTGCCAGCAGCTTAGTTAGCGGGGGGGAGCAGTTCTTC.

This chain's CDR3 is CSARNEQFF. The CDR3, as DNA: TGCAGTGCTAGAAATGAGCAGTTCTTC. This chain joins TRBV20-1 and TRBJ2-1; no reliable D call. Germline CDR1 is DFQATT and CDR2 is SNEGSKA (reference sequence). Trimming shortened V by 2 bases and J by 7 bases, and 0 bases separated the two germline ends. CDR3 length: 9 residues.

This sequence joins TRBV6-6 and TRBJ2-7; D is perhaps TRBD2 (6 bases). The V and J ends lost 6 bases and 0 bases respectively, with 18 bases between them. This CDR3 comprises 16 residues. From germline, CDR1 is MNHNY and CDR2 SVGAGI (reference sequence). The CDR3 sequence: CASRARSGFDSYEQYF. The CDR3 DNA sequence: TGTGCCAGCAGGGCCCGTAGCGGATTCGACTCCTACGAGCAGTACTTC.

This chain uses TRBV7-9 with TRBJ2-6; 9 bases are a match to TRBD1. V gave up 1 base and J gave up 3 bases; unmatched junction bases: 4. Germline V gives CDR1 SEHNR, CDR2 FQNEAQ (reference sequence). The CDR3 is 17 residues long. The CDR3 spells CASSLEQGAVGANVLTF. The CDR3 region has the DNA TGTGCCAGCAGCTTAGAACAGGGGGCCGTTGGGGCCAACGTCCTGACTTTC.